Below are 20 T cell receptor beta chains sequenced from a single sample in a study of blood T cell repertoires in COVID-19 (TCRdb year 2020). Library creation used the immunoSEQ multiplex PCR assay. TCRdb took over this immuneACCESS table, retaining in-frame rearrangements with V and J assigned. Such tables are incomplete; in checked studies, under half of the missing clones stem from an unresolved V gene, and the remainder is unexplained. In this sample the table shows 150,000 to 200,000 clones, 80% to 95% of which occur a single time. Roughly 4.4% of the sample is held by the ten biggest clonotypes. The sample comprised peripheral blood. The receptor source for this set is a woman aged 50 to 65 with acute or convalescent COVID-19.

This sequence joins TRBV12-3 or TRBV12-4 and TRBJ1-2; D might be TRBD1 (5 bases). The CDR3 consists of 11 residues. V lost 4 bases and J lost 8, with 8 bases in between. CDR3 amino acids: CASSSGSGYTF. The DNA of the CDR3 is TGTGCCAGCAGTTCAGGGTCCGGCTACACCTTC.

The CDR3 nucleotides read TGTGCCAGCACCCGGGCCCAGGGTTACTTCTTC. This codes for CASTRAQGYFF. V and J are TRBV2 and TRBJ2-1, with a tentative D call TRBD1 (5 bases). Germline V lookup: CDR1 SNHLY, CDR2 FYNNEI. The CDR3 is made up of 11 amino acids. Trimming left V 7 bases short and J 16 bases short, with 17 bases between. Full variable domain (rest looked up from reference TRBV2 and TRBJ2-1): EPEVTQTPSHQVTQMGQEVILRCVPISNHLYFYWYRQILGQKVEFLVSFYNNEISEKSEIFDDQFSVERPDGSNFTLKIRSTKLEDSAMYFCASTRAQGYFFGPGTRLTVL.

On this clone itself: Its ends do not fully match the called genes, so a read error is possible. J is TRBJ2-1 and V is TRBV24-1, with a weak D call TRBD1 (6 bases). This CDR3 has 13 residues. Germline V gene lookup returns CDR1 KGHDR and CDR2 SFDVKD. In nucleotides, the CDR3 is TGTGCGACCAACGAGGGACACAGCAATGAGCAGTTCTTC. It codes for CATNEGHSNEQFF.

CDR3 residues: CASSLGTVNQPQHF. The CDR3 DNA reads TGTGCCAGCTCCCTCGGGACAGTCAATCAGCCCCAGCATTTT. The chain is built from TRBV18 and TRBJ1-5; 7 nucleotides match TRBD1. Germline CDR1 is KGHSH and CDR2 is LQKENI. The length of the CDR3 is 14 residues. Unmatched junction bases numbered 5, after V lost 6 bases and J lost 3 bases.

The chain combines TRBV6-5 with TRBJ1-1, with 7 bases lining up with TRBD1. The germline V gene encodes CDR1 MNHEY and CDR2 SVGAGI. The ends lost 7 bases at V and 0 bases at J; junction bases unmatched: 8. CDR3 length equals 15 residues. For the CDR3, the DNA is TGTGCCAGCAAGGGGACAGAAAAATTGAACACTGAAGCTTTCTTT. Translated: CASKGTEKLNTEAFF.

This chain uses TRBV7-9 with TRBJ2-1, with 12 bases that match TRBD2. V dropped 5 bases and J dropped 8; count of bases not matched to a gene: 7. The CDR3 has 15 amino acids. Germline V gene lookup returns CDR1 SEHNR and CDR2 FQNEAQ (reference sequence). As DNA, the CDR3 is TGTGCCAGCAGCCCCGGGACTAGCGGGCTCGATGAGCAGTTCTTC. Its translation is CASSPGTSGLDEQFF.

The chain combines TRBV3-1 (or the pseudogene TRBV3-2) with TRBJ2-1; TRBD2 matches at 15 bases. The CDR3 covers 17 residues. The V gene's germline CDR1 is LGHDT and CDR2 YNNKEL (reference sequence). V gave up 7 bases and J gave up 6 bases; unmatched junction bases: 10. The CDR3 here is CASTRRGLAGGINEQFF. The CDR3 DNA is TGTGCCAGCACGCGGCGAGGACTAGCGGGAGGGATCAATGAGCAGTTCTTC.

This clone was seen once. The J gene is TRBJ2-3, the V gene TRBV6-1, with a possible D match to TRBD1 (6 bases). V lost 2 bases and J lost 0, with 21 bases in between. This CDR3 has 19 residues. In germline, CDR1 is MNHNS, CDR2 SASEGT. CDR3 region: CASSEKFWVAGASTDTQYF. The DNA for the CDR3 is TGTGCCAGCAGTGAAAAGTTTTGGGTGGCAGGGGCAAGCACAGATACGCAGTATTTT.

The chain carries TRBV28 and TRBJ2-2; 8 nucleotides agree with TRBD1. Per the germline V gene, CDR1 is MDHEN and CDR2 is SYDVKM. The CDR3 loop spans 16 amino acids. After removal of 1 base from V and 5 bases from J, the junction contained 6 bases not matched to a gene. As DNA, the CDR3 is TGTGCCAGCAGTTTATTGGGGACAGGATATACCGGGGAGCTGTTTTTT. It is translated as CASSLLGTGYTGELFF.

The chain carries TRBV5-1 and TRBJ2-5; D may be TRBD2 (7 bases). This CDR3 contains 17 residues. Trimming stripped 0 bases from V and 5 bases from J, with 20 bases between. Germline lookup yields CDR1 SGHRS and CDR2 YFSETQ. The CDR3 DNA is TGCGCCAGCAGCTTGGCAGCCCCCCGGGGGGCGGGGGAGACCCAGTACTTC. Translating gives CASSLAAPRGAGETQYF.

The chain carries TRBV5-1 and TRBJ2-2, with 9 nucleotides matching TRBD1. The CDR3 is 18 residues long. V shed 3 bases and J 2 bases; nucleotides not matched to a gene: 11. CDR1 SGHRS and CDR2 YFSETQ come from the germline V gene. The CDR3 nucleotides are TGCGCCAGCAGCTCATTACAGGGGGCGAACCTTAACACCGGGGAGCTGTTTTTT. It encodes CASSSLQGANLNTGELFF. The variable domain in full, with the rest retrieved from reference TRBV5-1 and TRBJ2-2, is KAGVTQTPRYLIKTRGQQVTLSCSPISGHRSVSWYQQTPGQGLQFLFEYFSETQRNKGNFPGRFSGRQFSNSRSEMNVSTLELGDSALYLCASSSLQGANLNTGELFFGEGSRLTVL.

The V and J genes are TRBV10-3 and TRBJ1-2, with 7 bases identical to TRBD1. J gave up 6 bases and V 0 bases, and 1 base lay outside the gene matches. CDR1 is ENHRY, CDR2 SYGVKD, per germline. CDR3 length: 13 residues. CDR3 protein: CAISESTGHGYTF. The CDR3 region has the DNA TGTGCCATCAGTGAGTCGACAGGGCATGGCTACACCTTC.

The chain has TRBV27 and TRBJ1-6; the match to TRBD1 covers 7 bases. This CDR3 has 13 amino acids. Germline CDR1 reads MNHEY; CDR2 reads SMNVEV (reference sequence). The ends lost 9 bases at V and 7 bases at J; junction bases unmatched: 6. The CDR3 coding sequence is TGTGCCAGTAAGGGACAGCAAAATTCACCCCTCCACTTT. This sequence encodes CASKGQQNSPLHF.

The chain is built from TRBV6-5 and TRBJ1-1, with D perhaps TRBD1 (6 bases). Trimming cost V 2 bases and J 4 bases, with 11 bases left between them. The CDR3 sequence is 14 residues long. Germline CDR1 MNHEY, CDR2 SVGAGI. The DNA for the CDR3 is TGTGCCAGCAGTTACCGGGGGGGGGCCACTGAAGCTTTCTTT. It encodes CASSYRGGATEAFF.

This clone was observed once. This chain uses TRBV12-3 or TRBV12-4 with TRBJ2-7; a weak D match, TRBD2 (5 bases). V dropped 3 bases and J dropped 2 bases, with 8 bases sitting between them. CDR3 length: 13 residues. The CDR3: CASSFGLPYEQYF. CDR3 DNA sequence: TGTGCCAGCAGTTTTGGACTTCCCTACGAGCAGTACTTC.

The CDR3 here is CASSVVGNAEAFF. The DNA of the CDR3 is TGTGCCAGCAGCGTAGTCGGTAACGCTGAAGCTTTCTTT. The chain couples TRBV9 to TRBJ1-1; D remains unclear. This CDR3 region has 13 residues. From germline, CDR1 is SGDLS and CDR2 YYNGEE. The V end lost 0 bases, the J end lost 6 bases, and 9 bases lay between the germline ends.

CDR3 nucleotides: TGTGCCAGTAGTACGACAGGGTTCAATTCACCCCTCCACTTT. It translates to CASSTTGFNSPLHF. The chain employs TRBV19 and TRBJ1-6, with 7 bases aligning to TRBD1. The CDR3 is made up of 14 amino acids. Per germline, CDR1 LNHDA and CDR2 SQIVND (reference sequence). V shed 4 bases, J shed 7 bases, and the junction held 4 bases outside the gene matches.

The gene calls are TRBV7-9 and TRBJ1-1; 7 bases fit TRBD1. The germline V gene has CDR1 SEHNR and CDR2 FQNEAQ (reference sequence). This CDR3 contains 13 residues. Germline trimming cut 6 bases from V and 5 bases from J; bases unmatched to any gene: 6. CDR3 DNA: TGTGCCAGCAGATCAGGGGGTCAAACTGAAGCTTTCTTT. Protein product: CASRSGGQTEAFF.

The chain joins TRBV18 to TRBJ1-4, with D tentatively TRBD1 (5 bases). Germline lookup yields CDR1 KGHSH and CDR2 LQKENI. Trimming took off 4 bases at V and 8 bases at J, with 17 bases between the two ends. The length of the CDR3 is 15 residues. The CDR3 bases are TGTGCCAGCTCACATATCCCGGGACTAAGCGAAAAACTGTTTTTT. Amino acids: CASSHIPGLSEKLFF.

This clone was observed a single time. The chain employs TRBV2 and TRBJ1-1; TRBD1 matches 8 bases. The CDR3 covers 13 residues. V trimming: 6 bases; J trimming: 5 bases; junction bases outside the gene matches: 5. CDR1 is SNHLY and CDR2 is FYNNEI in the germline V gene. The CDR3 loop is CASSDDRGTEAFF. The CDR3 DNA reads as TGTGCCAGCAGCGACGACAGGGGTACTGAAGCTTTCTTT.